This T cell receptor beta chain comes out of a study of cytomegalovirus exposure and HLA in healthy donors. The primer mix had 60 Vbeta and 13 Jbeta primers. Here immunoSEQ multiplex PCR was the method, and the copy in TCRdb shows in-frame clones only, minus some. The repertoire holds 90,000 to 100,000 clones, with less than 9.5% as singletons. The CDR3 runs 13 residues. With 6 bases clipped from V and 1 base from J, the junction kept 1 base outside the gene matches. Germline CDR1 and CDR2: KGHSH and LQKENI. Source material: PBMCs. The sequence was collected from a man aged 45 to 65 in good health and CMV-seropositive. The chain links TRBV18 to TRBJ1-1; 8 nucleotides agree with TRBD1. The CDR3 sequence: CASSTGGNTEAFF. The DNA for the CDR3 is TGTGCCAGCTCCACAGGGGGGAACACTGAAGCTTTCTTT.